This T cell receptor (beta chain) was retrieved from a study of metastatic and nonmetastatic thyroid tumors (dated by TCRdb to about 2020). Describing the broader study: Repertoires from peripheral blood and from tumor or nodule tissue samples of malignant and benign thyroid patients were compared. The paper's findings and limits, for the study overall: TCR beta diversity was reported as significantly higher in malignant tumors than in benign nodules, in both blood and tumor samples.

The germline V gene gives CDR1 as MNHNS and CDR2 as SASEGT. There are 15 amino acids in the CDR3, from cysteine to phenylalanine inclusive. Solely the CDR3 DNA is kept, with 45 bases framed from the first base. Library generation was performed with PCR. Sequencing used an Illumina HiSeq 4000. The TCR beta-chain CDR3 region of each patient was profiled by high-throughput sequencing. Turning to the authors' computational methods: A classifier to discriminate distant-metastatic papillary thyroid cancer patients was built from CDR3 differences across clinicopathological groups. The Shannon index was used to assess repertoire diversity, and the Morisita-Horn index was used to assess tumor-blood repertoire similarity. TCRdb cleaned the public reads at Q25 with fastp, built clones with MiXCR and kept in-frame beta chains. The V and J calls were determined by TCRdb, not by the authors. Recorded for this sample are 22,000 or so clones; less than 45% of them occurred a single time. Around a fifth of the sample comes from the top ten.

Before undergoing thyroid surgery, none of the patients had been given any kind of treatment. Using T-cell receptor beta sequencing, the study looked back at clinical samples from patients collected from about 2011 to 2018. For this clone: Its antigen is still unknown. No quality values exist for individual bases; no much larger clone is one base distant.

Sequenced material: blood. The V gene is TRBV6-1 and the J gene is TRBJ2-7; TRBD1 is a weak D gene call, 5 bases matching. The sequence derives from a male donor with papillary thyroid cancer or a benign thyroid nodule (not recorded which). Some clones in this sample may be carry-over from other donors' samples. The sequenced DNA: TGTGTCAGGAGTGAAGCGCTGGACATTGTTTCCGAGCAGTACTTC. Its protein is CVRSEALDIVSEQYF.